The clone carrying this T cell receptor beta chain showed up just a few times. The antigen is undetermined. The CDR3 runs 15 residues. V was trimmed by 5 bases and J by 0 bases, leaving 11 bases between them. CDR1 SGHRS and CDR2 YFSETQ come from the germline V gene. This entry comes from a study of cytomegalovirus exposure and HLA in healthy donors. Study context: For the roughly 400 genotyped donors, roughly 81% fell within the Caucasian-associated ancestry cluster.

Study conclusions and caveats: Earlier findings revealed that most TCR beta V segments proved productive either about 87% or about 30% of the time.

The PCR used 60 Vbeta and 13 Jbeta primers. TCRdb keeps only in-frame clones here, not all; method: immunoSEQ multiplex PCR. The top ten hold approximately 2.6% of the sample, which has approximately 130,000 clones, approximately 72% seen once. The sample taken for sequencing was PBMCs. This receptor was identified in a human donor in good health. The rearrangement links TRBV5-1 to TRBJ2-2; D is possibly TRBD2 (6 bases). The CDR3 here is CASSPGLSNTGELFF. The CDR3 region has the DNA TGCGCCAGCAGTCCGGGACTTTCGAACACCGGGGAGCTGTTTTTT.